This TCR beta chain stems from a study of radiotherapy plus CTLA-4 blockade in lung cancer. Study overall: Around 19% of enrolled patients responded objectively, and roughly 31% had disease control. Study findings and constraints: After treatment with radiotherapy plus ipilimumab, TCR clones that came from the tumor expanded in blood. The authors reported that early blood T cell clone dynamics, with interferon-beta, best predicted response.

The protocol was immunoSEQ multiplex PCR, while the TCRdb copy is restricted to in-frame clones and leaves out a portion. Of about 80,000 clones detected, more than 60% appear once; the ten largest clones hold under 25%. Regarding this clone: Its target is unknown.

This CDR3 comprises 12 residues. Looked up from germline, CDR1 is MNHEY and CDR2 is SVGAGI. Trimming took off 11 bases at V and 0 bases at J, with 11 bases between the two ends. Chemo-refractory metastatic non-small-cell lung cancer patients were treated with focal radiation plus CTLA-4 blockade with ipilimumab. V and J are TRBV6-5 and TRBJ2-7; tentatively, D is TRBD1 (6 bases). The sequence was collected from a human donor with non-small cell lung cancer whose response to radiotherapy plus ipilimumab could not be evaluated. Some clones in this sample may be carry-over from other donors' samples. The source was peripheral blood, collected from a patient treated with radiotherapy plus ipilimumab. Written as DNA, the CDR3 is TGTGCCGCCCTGGGGGCCTCCTACGAGCAGTACTTC. This codes for CAALGASYEQYF.